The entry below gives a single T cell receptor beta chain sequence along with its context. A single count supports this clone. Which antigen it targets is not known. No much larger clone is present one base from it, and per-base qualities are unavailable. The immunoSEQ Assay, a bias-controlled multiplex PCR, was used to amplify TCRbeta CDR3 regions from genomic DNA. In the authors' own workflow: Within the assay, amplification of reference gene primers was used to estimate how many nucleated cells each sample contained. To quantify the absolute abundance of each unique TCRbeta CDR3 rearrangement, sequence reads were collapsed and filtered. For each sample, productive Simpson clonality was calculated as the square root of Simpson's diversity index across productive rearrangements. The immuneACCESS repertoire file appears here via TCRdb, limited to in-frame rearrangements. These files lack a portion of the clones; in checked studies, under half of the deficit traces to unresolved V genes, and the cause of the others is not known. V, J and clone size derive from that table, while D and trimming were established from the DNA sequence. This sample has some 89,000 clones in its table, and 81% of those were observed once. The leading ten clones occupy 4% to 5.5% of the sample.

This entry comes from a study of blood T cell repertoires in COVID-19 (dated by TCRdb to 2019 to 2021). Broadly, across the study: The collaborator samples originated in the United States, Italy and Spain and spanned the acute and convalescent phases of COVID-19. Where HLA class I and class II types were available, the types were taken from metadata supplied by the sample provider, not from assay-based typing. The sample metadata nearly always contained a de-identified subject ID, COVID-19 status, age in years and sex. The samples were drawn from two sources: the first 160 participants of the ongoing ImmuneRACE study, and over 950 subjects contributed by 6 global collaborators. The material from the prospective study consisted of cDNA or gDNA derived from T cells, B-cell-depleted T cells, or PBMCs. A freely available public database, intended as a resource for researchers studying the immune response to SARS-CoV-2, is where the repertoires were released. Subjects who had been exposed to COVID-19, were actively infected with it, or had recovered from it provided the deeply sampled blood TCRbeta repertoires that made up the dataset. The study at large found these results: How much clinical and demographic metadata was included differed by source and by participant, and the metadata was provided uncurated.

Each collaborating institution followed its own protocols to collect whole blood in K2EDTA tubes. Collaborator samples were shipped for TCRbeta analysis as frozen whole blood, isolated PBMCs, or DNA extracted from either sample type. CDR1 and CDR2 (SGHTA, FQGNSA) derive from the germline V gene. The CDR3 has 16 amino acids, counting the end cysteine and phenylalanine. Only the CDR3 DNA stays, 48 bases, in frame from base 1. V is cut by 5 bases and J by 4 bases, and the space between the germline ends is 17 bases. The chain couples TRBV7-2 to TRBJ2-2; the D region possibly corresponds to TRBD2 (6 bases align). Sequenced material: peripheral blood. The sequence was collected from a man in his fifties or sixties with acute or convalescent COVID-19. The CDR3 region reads CASSPAGPLPTGELFF. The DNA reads TGTGCCAGCAGCCCCGCGGGGCCCCTTCCCACCGGGGAGCTGTTTTTT. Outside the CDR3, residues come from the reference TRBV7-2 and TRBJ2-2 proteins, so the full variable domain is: GAGVSQSPSNKVTEKGKDVELRCDPISGHTALYWYRQSLGQGLEFLIYFQGNSAPDKSGLPSDRFSAERTGGSVSTLTIQRTQQEDSAVYLCASSPAGPLPTGELFFGEGSRLTVL.